The clone carrying this TCR beta chain has ten or more counts. The antigen is unknown. The sample is drawn from a study of T cells in Graves' hyperthyroidism and ophthalmopathy. Overall study results and limits: Clonotypes that were expanded in thyroid above 0.001 mostly appeared in blood too. Model-based prediction identified ophthalmopathy a median around seven months prior to its onset.

RNA transcripts served as the template for amplifying TCR beta CDR3 regions. Initially, a first-round RT-PCR of the TCR CDR3 employed the HTBI primer set. TCRdb fed the multiplex PCR reads into MiXCR, producing one record per CDR3 protein. Of around 620,000 distinct CDR3 sequences in the sample, about 45% are singletons; the top ten hold 19%. The CDR3 contains 13 residues. Germline V gene sequence: CDR1 MNHNS, CDR2 SASEGT. The germline V and J ends were trimmed by 8 bases and 3 bases, with 14 bases remaining between them. The sample consisted of peripheral blood or thyroid tissue (not recorded which). The source of this sequence is an adult woman with Graves' disease, either hyperthyroidism or ophthalmopathy (not recorded which). The V and J genes are TRBV6-1 and TRBJ2-7; tentatively, D is TRBD2 (7 bases). The DNA of the CDR3 is TGTGCCAGCGGAGCGGGGACACGCTACGAGCAGTACTTC. It specifies CASGAGTRYEQYF.